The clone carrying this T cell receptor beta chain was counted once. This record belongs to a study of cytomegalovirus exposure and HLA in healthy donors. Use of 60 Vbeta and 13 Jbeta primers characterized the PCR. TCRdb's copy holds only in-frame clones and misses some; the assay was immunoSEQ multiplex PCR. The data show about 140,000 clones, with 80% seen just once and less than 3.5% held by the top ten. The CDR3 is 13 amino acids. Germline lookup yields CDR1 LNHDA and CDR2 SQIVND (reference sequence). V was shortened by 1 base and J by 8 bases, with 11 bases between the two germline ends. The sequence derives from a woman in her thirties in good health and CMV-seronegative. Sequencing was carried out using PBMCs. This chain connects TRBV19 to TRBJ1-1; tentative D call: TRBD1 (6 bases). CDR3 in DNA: TGTGCCAGTAGTATAGCAGGGCAGGGGGAAGCTTTCTTT. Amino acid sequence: CASSIAGQGEAFF.